The 10 T cell receptor beta chains given below trace back to one sample, sequenced in a study of T cells in Graves' hyperthyroidism and ophthalmopathy. Regions amplified from RNA transcripts were the TCR beta CDR3 regions. RT-PCR in the first round (using the HTBI primer set) targeted the TCR CDR3. TCRdb used MiXCR to reprocess the multiplex PCR reads, holding one entry per CDR3 protein. The data show about 260,000 distinct CDR3 sequences, around 15% seen once. The source material was blood. Source of these receptors: a woman younger than 35 with Graves' ophthalmopathy.

A few counts support this clonotype. A much bigger clone sits one base away, suggesting this may be a read error. V is TRBV20-1 and J is TRBJ2-7; either TRBD1 or TRBD2 may supply D (6 bases each). Trimming pared 0 bases from V and 3 bases from J, leaving 15 bases between. The CDR3 is 15 amino acids. Per germline, CDR1 DFQATT and CDR2 SNEGSKA (reference sequence). DNA for the CDR3: TGCAGTGCTAGAGATAGAGGAAGGGGGGACTACGAGCAGTACTTC. The encoded protein is CSARDRGRGDYEQYF.

At least ten counts were recorded for this clonotype. The chain joins TRBV2 to TRBJ2-2, with D possibly TRBD2 on 5 matching bases. Germline-derived CDR1 and CDR2 are SNHLY and FYNNEI. The length of the CDR3 is 15 residues. V was trimmed by 8 bases and J by 0 bases, leaving 13 bases between them. CDR3 loop: CASSLVSANTGELFF. Written as DNA, the CDR3 is TGTGCCAGCTCGTTGGTTAGCGCGAACACCGGGGAGCTGTTTTTT. The variable domain in full, with the rest retrieved from reference TRBV2 and TRBJ2-2, is EPEVTQTPSHQVTQMGQEVILRCVPISNHLYFYWYRQILGQKVEFLVSFYNNEISEKSEIFDDQFSVERPDGSNFTLKIRSTKLEDSAMYFCASSLVSANTGELFFGEGSRLTVL.

This clonotype was detected a few times. This sequence may be a read error, since a much larger clone differs from it by one base. The rearrangement uses TRBV12-3 or TRBV12-4 and TRBJ2-5, with 10 bases fitting TRBD1. This CDR3 has 14 amino acids. CDR3 residues: CASSWGTGVETRYF. CDR3 nucleotide sequence: TGTGCCAGCAGCTGGGGGACAGGGGTTGAGACCCGGTACTTC.

This clonotype was seen many times. The chain combines TRBV6-1 with TRBJ1-5; a possible D gene is TRBD1 (5 bases). CDR1 MNHNS and CDR2 SASEGT come from the germline V gene. This CDR3 has 16 amino acids. With 3 bases removed from V and 5 bases from J, the gap between germline ends came to 17 bases. CDR3 residues: CASSEWGDSSYQPQHF. CDR3 nucleotide sequence: TGTGCCAGCAGTGAGTGGGGGGATAGCTCGTATCAGCCCCAGCATTTT.

J is TRBJ2-1 and V is TRBV28; either TRBD1 or TRBD2 may fit D (5 bases each). Germline CDR1 is MDHEN and CDR2 is SYDVKM. Trimming took off 3 bases at V and 7 bases at J, with 10 bases between the two ends. CDR3 length: 13 residues. The CDR3 sequence is CASSLGVRNEQFF. CDR3 bases: TGTGCCAGCAGTTTGGGGGTAAGGAATGAGCAGTTCTTC. Using reference TRBV28 and TRBJ2-1 for the parts outside the CDR3, the full variable domain is DVKVTQSSRYLVKRTGEKVFLECVQDMDHENMFWYRQDPGLGLRLIYFSYDVKMKEKGDIPEGYSVSREKKERFSLILESASTNQTSMYLCASSLGVRNEQFFGPGTRLTVL.

V gene TRBV19 combines with J gene TRBJ2-7; TRBD2 is a possible D gene (6 bases). V was trimmed by 0 bases and J by 1 base, leaving 13 bases between them. The length of the CDR3 is 16 residues. Looked up from germline, CDR1 is LNHDA and CDR2 is SQIVND (reference sequence). For the CDR3, the DNA is TGTGCCAGTAGTATAGACGGGACTTTGCCTTCCTACGAGCAGTACTTC. Amino acid sequence: CASSIDGTLPSYEQYF.

The sample holds many counts of this clonotype. The chain employs TRBV19 and TRBJ1-2; D is ambiguous. Germline CDR1 reads LNHDA; CDR2 reads SQIVND (reference sequence). The CDR3 runs 13 residues. V lost 11 bases, J lost 2 bases, and 15 bases lay in between. CDR3 protein: CAARTAGNYGYTF. The CDR3 nucleotides are TGTGCCGCAAGGACGGCCGGGAACTATGGCTACACCTTC.

The CDR3 loop is CASSHARDLDEQFF. The CDR3 bases are TGTGCCAGCAGCCATGCCCGGGACCTCGATGAGCAGTTCTTC. The V call is TRBV7-9, the J call TRBJ2-1; possibly TRBD1 or TRBD2 for D (5 bases each). Germline V CDR1 and CDR2: SEHNR, FQNEAQ (reference sequence). V lost 5 bases, J lost 8 bases, and 16 bases lay in between. The CDR3 covers 14 residues.

Only a few counts were recorded for this clonotype. J is TRBJ2-1 and V is TRBV20-1; 8 bases are a match to TRBD2. The V gene's germline CDR1 is DFQATT and CDR2 SNEGSKA (reference sequence). Losses at the gene ends were 6 bases for V and 5 bases for J; bases not matched to a gene: 12. The CDR3 runs 15 residues. CDR3 in amino acids: CSAGKGGRPNNEQFF. CDR3 bases: TGCAGTGCCGGAAAGGGCGGGAGGCCTAACAATGAGCAGTTCTTC.

This clonotype occurred many times. The chain is built from TRBV2 and TRBJ1-6; 7 bases are a match to TRBD1. The CDR3 runs to 13 residues. V was pared by 10 bases and J by 5 bases, with 5 bases of the junction left unmatched. CDR1 and CDR2 (germline): SNHLY, FYNNEI. The CDR3 loop is CAITGQNNSPLHF. The CDR3, as DNA: TGTGCCATCACGGGACAGAATAATTCACCCCTCCACTTT.